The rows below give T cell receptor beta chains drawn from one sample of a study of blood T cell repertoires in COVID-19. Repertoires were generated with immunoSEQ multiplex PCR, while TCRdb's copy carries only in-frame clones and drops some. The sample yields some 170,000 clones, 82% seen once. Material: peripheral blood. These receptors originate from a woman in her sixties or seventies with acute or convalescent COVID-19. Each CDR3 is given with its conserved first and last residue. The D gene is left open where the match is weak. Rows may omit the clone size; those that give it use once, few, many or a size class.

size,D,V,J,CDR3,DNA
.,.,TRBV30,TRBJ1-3,CAWDTSGNTIYF,TGTGCCTGGGACACCTCTGGAAACACCATATATTTT
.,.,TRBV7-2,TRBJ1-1,CASSLALRTEAFF,TGTGCCAGCAGCTTAGCACTAAGGACTGAAGCTTTCTTT
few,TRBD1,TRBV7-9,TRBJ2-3,CASSSRQGGTDTQYF,TGTGCCAGCAGCTCACGACAGGGTGGTACAGATACGCAGTATTTT
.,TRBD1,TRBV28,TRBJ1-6,CASSGQGAPLHF,TGTGCCAGCAGTGGACAGGGGGCACCCCTCCACTTT
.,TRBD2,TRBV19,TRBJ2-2,CATSAGGLTGELFF,TGTGCCACCTCAGCGGGAGGGTTGACCGGGGAGCTGTTTTTT
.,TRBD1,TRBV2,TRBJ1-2,CASSEGQGTYSYGYTF,TGTGCCAGCAGTGAGGGACAGGGGACCTACTCCTATGGCTACACCTTC
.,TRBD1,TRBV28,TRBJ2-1,CASRLRQGRYYNEQFF,TGTGCCAGCAGACTCAGACAGGGGCGGTACTACAATGAGCAGTTCTTC
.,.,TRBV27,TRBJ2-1,CASSFSPEFRDYNEQFF,TGTGCCAGCAGTTTTTCCCCAGAATTCAGGGACTACAATGAGCAGTTCTTC
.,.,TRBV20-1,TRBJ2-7,CSASSRGFTGNEAFSYEQYF,TGCAGTGCTAGTTCCCGTGGTTTTACAGGCAACGAGGCTTTTTCCTACGAGCAGTACTTC
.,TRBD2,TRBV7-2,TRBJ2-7,CASSPGLAGILSYEQYF,TGTGCCAGCAGCCCAGGACTAGCGGGGATTCTAAGCTACGAGCAGTACTTC
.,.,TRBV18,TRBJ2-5,CASSPRQNQETQYF,TGTGCCAGCTCACCACGGCAGAACCAAGAGACCCAGTACTTC
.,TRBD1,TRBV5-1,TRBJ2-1,CASSLTGTGRSYNEQFF,TGCGCCAGCAGCTTAACCGGGACAGGTCGCTCCTACAATGAGCAGTTCTTC
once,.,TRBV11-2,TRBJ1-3,CASRSSAGDPGNTIYF,TGTGCCAGCAGATCATCCGCAGGGGACCCTGGAAACACCATATATTTT
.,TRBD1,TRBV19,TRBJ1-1,CASSIEIATGVAFF,TGTGCCAGTAGTATAGAGATTGCAACAGGGGTAGCTTTCTTT
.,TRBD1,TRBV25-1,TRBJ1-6,CASSGQGRNSPLHF,TGTGCCAGCAGTGGACAGGGGAGAAATTCACCCCTCCACTTT
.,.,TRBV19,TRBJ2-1,CASSIGSWGLTGEQFF,TGTGCCAGTAGTATAGGCTCATGGGGCCTTACAGGGGAGCAGTTCTTC
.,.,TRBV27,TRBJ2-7,CASSDTGSWAYEQYF,TGTGCCAGCAGTGATACAGGAAGTTGGGCCTACGAGCAGTACTTC
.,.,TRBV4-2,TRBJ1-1,CASSQGRENTEAFF,TGTGCCAGCAGCCAAGGGAGGGAGAACACTGAAGCTTTCTTT
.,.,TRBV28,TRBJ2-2,CASNEPGRTGELFF,TGTGCCAGCAATGAGCCGGGTAGGACCGGGGAGCTGTTTTTT
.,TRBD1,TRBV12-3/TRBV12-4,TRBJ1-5,CASCGQANQPQHF,TGTGCCAGCTGCGGACAGGCCAATCAGCCCCAGCATTTT
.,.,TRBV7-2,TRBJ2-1,CASAGRGINNEQFF,TGTGCCTCGGCCGGTAGGGGGATAAACAATGAGCAGTTCTTC
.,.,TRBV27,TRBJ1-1,CASSPRGRHTEAFF,TGTGCCAGCAGTCCCCGGGGGAGGCACACTGAAGCTTTCTTT
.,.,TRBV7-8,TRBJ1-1,CASSLMKLTEAFF,TGTGCCAGCAGCTTAATGAAACTAACCGAAGCTTTCTTT
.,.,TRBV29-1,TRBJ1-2,CSARRYLTGLNYGYTF,TGCAGCGCCCGAAGATATTTGACAGGCCTTAACTATGGCTACACCTTC
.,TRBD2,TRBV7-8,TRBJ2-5,CASSPPGLPETQYF,TGTGCCAGCAGCCCCCCGGGACTACCAGAGACCCAGTACTTC
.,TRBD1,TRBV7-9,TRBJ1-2,CASSLRQGINYGYTF,TGTGCCAGCAGCTTAAGACAGGGGATCAACTATGGCTACACCTTC
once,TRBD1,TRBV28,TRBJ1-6,CASSPPTGVSSPLHF,TGTGCCAGCAGTCCTCCGACAGGGGTTAGCTCACCCCTCCACTTT
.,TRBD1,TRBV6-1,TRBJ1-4,CASSVSGQGFATNEKLFF,TGTGCCAGCAGTGTAAGCGGACAGGGTTTTGCAACTAATGAAAAACTGTTTTTT
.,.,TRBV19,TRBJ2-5,CASSTITTGETQYF,TGTGCCAGTAGTACAATAACCACGGGAGAGACCCAGTACTTC
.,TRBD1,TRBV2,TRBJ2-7,CASSEGDRFTYEQYF,TGTGCCAGCAGTGAGGGGGACAGGTTCACCTACGAGCAGTACTTC
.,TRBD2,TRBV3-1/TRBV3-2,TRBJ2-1,CASSALAGGVNEQFF,TGTGCCAGCAGCGCCTTAGCGGGGGGAGTCAATGAGCAGTTCTTC
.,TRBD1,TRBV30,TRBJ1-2,CAWIPGARGHYGYTF,TGTGCCTGGATCCCGGGGGCCAGGGGGCATTATGGCTACACCTTC
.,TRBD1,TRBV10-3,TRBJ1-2,CAISQGGYGYTF,TGTGCCATCAGCCAGGGGGGCTATGGCTACACCTTC
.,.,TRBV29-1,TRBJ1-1,CSAEAGKDTEAFF,TGCAGCGCCGAGGCAGGGAAGGACACTGAAGCTTTCTTT
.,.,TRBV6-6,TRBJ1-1,CASSRQNTEAFF,TGTGCCAGCAGTCGACAGAACACTGAAGCTTTCTTT
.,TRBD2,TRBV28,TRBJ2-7,CASSFSGREDYEQYF,TGTGCCAGCAGTTTCAGCGGGCGGGAGGACTACGAGCAGTACTTC
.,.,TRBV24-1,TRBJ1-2,CAIGGINYGYTF,TGTGCCATCGGAGGGATTAACTATGGCTACACCTTC
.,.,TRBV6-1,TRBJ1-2,CASSEIFPRRRDDGYTF,TGTGCCAGCAGTGAAATTTTTCCCCGGCGGAGGGACGATGGCTACACCTTC
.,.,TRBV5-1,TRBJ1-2,CASSFVSDYGYTF,TGCGCCAGCAGCTTTGTCAGTGATTATGGCTACACCTTC
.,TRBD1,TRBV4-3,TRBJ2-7,CASSQDPGTGSSYEQYF,TGCGCCAGCAGCCAAGATCCCGGGACAGGGAGCTCCTACGAGCAGTACTTC
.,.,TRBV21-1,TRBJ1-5,CASSKGSGWSNQPQHF,TGTGCCAGCAGCAAAGGTTCCGGGTGGAGCAATCAGCCCCAGCATTTT
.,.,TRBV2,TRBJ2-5,CASRVMPTQTQYF,TGTGCCAGCCGAGTAATGCCTACCCAGACCCAGTACTTC
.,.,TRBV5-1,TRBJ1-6,CASSSQPDRPLHF,TGCGCCAGCAGCTCCCAACCCGACAGGCCCCTCCACTTT
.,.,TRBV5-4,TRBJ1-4,CASRRGLNEKLFF,TGTGCCAGCAGAAGGGGCCTTAATGAAAAACTGTTTTTT
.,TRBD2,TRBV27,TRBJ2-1,CASSFGLARYNEQFF,TGTGCCAGCAGTTTCGGACTAGCAAGGTACAATGAGCAGTTCTTC
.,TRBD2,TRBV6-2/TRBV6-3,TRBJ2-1,CASSYGGDEQFF,TGTGCCAGCAGTTACGGGGGGGATGAGCAGTTCTTC
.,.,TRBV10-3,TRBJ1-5,CAISEGQGNQPQHF,TGTGCCATCAGTGAGGGTCAGGGCAATCAGCCCCAGCATTTT
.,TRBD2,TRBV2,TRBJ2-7,CATTKLAGVSYEQYF,TGTGCCACCACAAAGCTAGCGGGAGTCTCCTACGAGCAGTACTTC
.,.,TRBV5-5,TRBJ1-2,CASSLTGEVYYGYTF,TGTGCCAGCAGCTTAACAGGAGAGGTATACTATGGCTACACCTTC
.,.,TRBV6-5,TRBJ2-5,CASTYGTLQETQYF,TGTGCCAGCACCTATGGGACACTCCAAGAGACCCAGTACTTC
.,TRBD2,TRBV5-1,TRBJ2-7,CASSGSGGTYEQYF,TGCGCCAGCAGCGGGAGCGGGGGGACCTACGAGCAGTACTTC
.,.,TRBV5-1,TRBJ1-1,CASSLDLDTEAFF,TGCGCCAGCAGCTTGGATCTCGACACTGAAGCTTTCTTT
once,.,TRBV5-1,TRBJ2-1,CASSLDRAASYNEQFF,TGCGCCAGCAGCTTGGACAGGGCGGCCTCCTACAATGAGCAGTTCTTC
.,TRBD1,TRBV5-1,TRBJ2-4,CASSGAGTVDRNIQYF,TGCGCCAGCAGCGGAGCCGGGACAGTAGACCGAAACATTCAGTACTTC
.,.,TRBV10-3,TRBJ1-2,CAISDTRQLHYGYTF,TGTGCCATCAGTGATACCCGACAGCTTCATTATGGCTACACCTTC
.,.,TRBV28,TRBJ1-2,CASRNDSRYGYTF,TGTGCCAGCAGGAATGACAGCCGATATGGCTACACCTTC